The table lists the clone carrying this T cell receptor (beta chain) with a few counts. These data come from a study of T cell changes during pregnancy in multiple sclerosis. TCRdb's copy holds only in-frame clones and misses some; the assay was immunoSEQ multiplex PCR. This sample carries about 50,000 clones, about 92% of them seen once, and the ten largest clones take roughly 0.37%. This CDR3 comprises 12 residues. The V end was cut by 3 bases, the J end by 15 bases, with 16 bases between. Germline loops: CDR1 SGDLS, CDR2 YYNGEE. The chain links TRBV9 to TRBJ2-1; possibly TRBD1 for D (6 bases). The TCR originated in a female donor with multiple sclerosis, enrolled in a pregnancy study. Sample: CD4+ T cells from peripheral blood mononuclear cells, taken before pregnancy. The CDR3 coding sequence is TGTGCCAGCAGCGCCCCCAGACAGGATCGGTTCTTC. Its protein is CASSAPRQDRFF.